This T cell receptor (beta chain) was profiled in a study of blood T cell repertoires in COVID-19. Here immunoSEQ multiplex PCR was the method, and the copy in TCRdb shows in-frame clones only, minus some. The sample shows about 300,000 clones, 80% to 90% of them seen only once. Germline assignment: CDR1 LGHNA and CDR2 YNFKEQ. This CDR3 is 16 amino acids long. Trimming stripped 0 bases from V and 4 bases from J, with 14 bases between. The clonotype comes from a man younger than 35 who had recovered from COVID-19. The chain joins TRBV4-2 to TRBJ2-3; the D gene is possibly TRBD1 (5 bases). Material for sequencing was peripheral blood. This chain's CDR3 is CASSQEGPGNSDTQYF. The CDR3 coding sequence is TGTGCCAGCAGCCAAGAAGGGCCAGGGAATTCAGATACGCAGTATTTT.